Each of the 28 T cell receptor beta chains below was sequenced from the same sample in a study of blood T cell repertoires in COVID-19. Sequenced by immunoSEQ multiplex PCR; TCRdb stores in-frame clones only, minus some. The profile shows some 250,000 clones, approximately 86% of them singletons. Sequencing was performed on peripheral blood. Receptors were obtained from a man younger than 40 with active or convalescent COVID-19.

This clone was observed a few times. The genes are TRBV6-6 and TRBJ1-6; 9 nucleotides align to TRBD1. This CDR3 region has 15 residues. Trimming removed 6 bases from V and 7 bases from J; junction bases left unmatched: 7. Germline V gives CDR1 MNHNY, CDR2 SVGAGI (reference sequence). The CDR3 nucleotides read TGTGCCAGCAGGGGACAGGGAGTAGTGAATTCACCCCTCCACTTT. Amino acid sequence: CASRGQGVVNSPLHF.

The J gene is TRBJ1-1, the V gene TRBV5-4, with a tentative D call TRBD1 (6 bases). Germline V lookup: CDR1 SGHNT, CDR2 YYREEE (reference sequence). This CDR3 is 15 amino acids long. V was cut by 0 bases and J by 0 bases, with 9 bases left in between. The CDR3 DNA is TGTGCCAGCAGCTTGGGGGGACATTTGAACACTGAAGCTTTCTTT. Translated: CASSLGGHLNTEAFF.

The genes are TRBV4-1 and TRBJ2-1; 12 bases line up with TRBD2. Germline CDR1 MGHRA, CDR2 YSYEKL. The CDR3 extends over 19 amino acids. J lost 3 bases, V lost 4 bases, and 13 bases had no gene match. CDR3 nucleotides: TGCGCCAGCAGCCGCGGACTAGCGGGGCGTCTCCGGGTCTACAATGAGCAGTTCTTC. It yields the protein CASSRGLAGRLRVYNEQFF.

J is TRBJ2-7 and V is TRBV9; the D gene is possibly TRBD2 (5 bases). Trimming left V 0 bases short and J 0 bases short, with 10 bases between. Germline V gene data show CDR1 as SGDLS and CDR2 as YYNGEE. CDR3 length: 15 amino acids. The CDR3 bases are TGTGCCAGCAGCGTAGATGTGGGAGACTCCTACGAGCAGTACTTC. Translated, it gives CASSVDVGDSYEQYF.

This clone has ten or more counts. V and J are TRBV9 and TRBJ2-7, with 8 bases matching TRBD1. Germline loops: CDR1 SGDLS, CDR2 YYNGEE. The V segment lost 4 bases and the J segment 0 bases; nucleotides outside the gene matches: 9. This CDR3 is built from 16 residues. The CDR3 here is CASSPGQGSNSYEQYF. The CDR3, as DNA: TGTGCCAGCAGCCCTGGACAGGGTAGCAACTCCTACGAGCAGTACTTC.

The chain recombines TRBV7-9 with TRBJ1-2; a possible D gene is TRBD1 (6 bases). The CDR3 length is 15 residues. Germline loops: CDR1 SEHNR, CDR2 FQNEAQ (reference sequence). The V end was cut by 6 bases, the J end by 7 bases, with 21 bases between. DNA for the CDR3: TGTGCCAGCAGACCGAGCGACAGGCCGGTGGGTGGCTACACCTTC. It is translated as CASRPSDRPVGGYTF.

The chain couples TRBV6-5 to TRBJ1-6, with TRBD1 as a possible D gene (5 bases). Germline values: CDR1 MNHEY, CDR2 SVGAGI. V lost 8 bases, J lost 4 bases, and 9 bases lay in between. CDR3 length equals 13 residues. The CDR3 reads CASVQEYNSPLHF. The CDR3 nucleotides read TGTGCCAGCGTACAGGAGTATAATTCACCCCTCCACTTT.

Only a few counts were recorded for this clone. This chain links TRBV18 with TRBJ2-7; TRBD1 aligns across 7 bases. CDR1 KGHSH and CDR2 LQKENI come from the germline V gene. V gave up 0 bases and J gave up 5 bases; unmatched junction bases: 19. The CDR3 runs to 19 residues. CDR3 DNA sequence: TGTGCCAGCTCACCACCGGTAGAGACAGGGCTCTTATTTGTCCACGAGCAGTACTTC. Translating it yields CASSPPVETGLLFVHEQYF.

The V call is TRBV18, the J call TRBJ2-3; D perhaps matches TRBD1 (5 bases). Germline values: CDR1 KGHSH, CDR2 LQKENI. Trimming removed 2 bases at V and 8 bases at J, with 11 bases between. The CDR3 is 13 residues long. CDR3 sequence reads: CASSPGEQGTQYF. In nucleotides, the CDR3 is TGTGCCAGCTCACCAGGAGAGCAGGGTACGCAGTATTTT.

The V gene is TRBV4-3, the J gene TRBJ1-1, with D possibly TRBD1 on 5 matching bases. The CDR3 is 14 amino acids. Germline V lookup: CDR1 LGHNA, CDR2 YSLEER. Deletions cut 4 bases from V and 0 bases from J, with 9 bases between. The CDR3 DNA sequence: TGCGCCAGCAGCCTAAGCAGGGTGAACACTGAAGCTTTCTTT. Its protein product is CASSLSRVNTEAFF.

This clone has only one observation. The chain has TRBV3-1 (or the pseudogene TRBV3-2) and TRBJ2-3; TRBD2 is a possible D gene (5 bases). Germline V gene lookup returns CDR1 LGHDT and CDR2 YNNKEL (reference sequence). This CDR3 comprises 18 residues. Trimming took off 0 bases at V and 1 base at J, with 17 bases between the two ends. Written as DNA, the CDR3 is TGTGCCAGCAGCCAAGAGGCTAGCTTTAGCTCAGGCACAGATACGCAGTATTTT. Its translation: CASSQEASFSSGTDTQYF.

The J gene is TRBJ2-7, the V gene TRBV20-1, with 9 bases identical to TRBD2. The CDR3 runs 14 residues. V lost 3 bases and J lost 4; bases outside the gene matches: 7. Germline V gene lookup returns CDR1 DFQATT and CDR2 SNEGSKA (reference sequence). As DNA, the CDR3 is TGCAGTGCTAGTGAGGCGGGGGGGCCGTACGAGCAGTACTTC. Its translation is CSASEAGGPYEQYF.

With regard to this clone: This same CDR3 is encoded by further DNA sequences in the sample. The CDR3: CASSGGTGQETQYF. The CDR3 DNA is TGTGCCAGCAGTGGGGGGACAGGTCAAGAGACCCAGTACTTC. The chain is built from TRBV2 and TRBJ2-5; 8 nucleotides match TRBD1. Trimming took 4 bases from V and 2 from J; bases not matched to a gene: 3. Germline loops: CDR1 SNHLY, CDR2 FYNNEI. The CDR3 loop spans 14 amino acids.

The V gene is TRBV29-1, the J gene TRBJ1-1, with 9 positions matching TRBD1. Germline CDR1 is SQVTM and CDR2 is ANQGSEA. With 1 base clipped from V and 8 bases from J, the junction kept 5 bases outside the gene matches. This CDR3 comprises 13 residues. CDR3 in DNA: TGCAGCGTTGAAGGGGACAGGGAGGGAGAAGCTTTCTTT. Its translation: CSVEGDREGEAFF.

The chain employs TRBV9 and TRBJ2-1; 15 bases are a match to TRBD2. Germline values: CDR1 SGDLS, CDR2 YYNGEE. The CDR3 contains 19 residues. With 4 bases clipped from V and 2 bases from J, the junction kept 10 bases outside the gene matches. CDR3 sequence (DNA): TGTGCCAGCAGCATTACCGGGACTAGCGGGGGGTTTGCCTACAATGAGCAGTTCTTC. It encodes CASSITGTSGGFAYNEQFF.

The genes are TRBV7-8 and TRBJ2-5, with TRBD2 identical over 12 bases. J lost 5 bases, V lost 5 bases, and 15 bases had no gene match. Looked up from germline, CDR1 is SGHVS and CDR2 is FQNEAQ. The CDR3 runs 18 residues. The CDR3 nucleotides read TGTGCCAGCAGCCCCCTCGGAGCTAGCGGGGGGGCCAAGGAGACCCAGTACTTC. It specifies CASSPLGASGGAKETQYF.

V is TRBV2 and J is TRBJ1-2; D may be TRBD1 (6 bases). The CDR3 length is 13 residues. Trimming shortened V by 6 bases and J by 4 bases, and 12 bases separated the two germline ends. CDR1 is SNHLY and CDR2 is FYNNEI in the germline V gene. CDR3 loop: CASRIQGFYGYTF. The CDR3 coding sequence is TGTGCCAGCAGGATTCAGGGGTTCTATGGCTACACCTTC.

This clone is a singleton in its sample. This rearrangement joins TRBV18 to TRBJ2-3, with 10 bases matching TRBD2. Germline CDR1 KGHSH, CDR2 LQKENI. J was trimmed by 4 bases and V by 3 bases; bases with no gene match: 4. The CDR3 runs 15 residues. CDR3 loop: CASSPSGGAADTQYF. DNA of the CDR3: TGTGCCAGCTCACCGAGCGGGGGGGCGGCAGATACGCAGTATTTT.

The V call is TRBV6-6, the J call TRBJ1-1; D unresolved. The germline V and J ends were trimmed by 7 bases and 1 base, with 7 bases remaining between them. The CDR3 extends over 12 amino acids. The germline gives CDR1 MNHNY, CDR2 SVGAGI (reference sequence). The chain's CDR3 is CASTRENTEAFF. The DNA of the CDR3 is TGTGCCAGCACGCGGGAGAACACTGAAGCTTTCTTT.

V and J are TRBV7-8 and TRBJ1-5, with a tentative D call TRBD1 (6 bases). V lost 1 base and J lost 2, with 9 bases in between. The CDR3 totals 15 residues. Germline loops: CDR1 SGHVS, CDR2 FQNEAQ. The CDR3 bases are TGTGCCAGCAGCTTAGACAGGGTTGGCAATCAGCCCCAGCATTTT. This sequence encodes CASSLDRVGNQPQHF.

The rearrangement links TRBV7-9 to TRBJ2-5; 7 nucleotides match TRBD2. CDR1 and CDR2 (germline): SEHNR, FQNEAQ (reference sequence). V was pared by 4 bases and J by 1 base, with 6 bases of the junction left unmatched. The CDR3 is 15 residues long. The CDR3 region has the DNA TGTGCCAGCAGCTCGCTCCGGACTAGCCAAGAGACCCAGTACTTC. It specifies CASSSLRTSQETQYF.

The J gene is TRBJ1-1, the V gene TRBV27; 8 bases agree with TRBD1. Trimming took 2 bases from V and 2 from J; bases not matched to a gene: 7. The length of the CDR3 is 16 residues. CDR1 is MNHEY, CDR2 SMNVEV, per germline (reference sequence). DNA for the CDR3: TGTGCCAGCAGTTTAACAGGGGGTAGGTTTAACACTGAAGCTTTCTTT. Translation gives CASSLTGGRFNTEAFF.

The chain is built from TRBV4-2 and TRBJ2-2, with 14 bases matching TRBD2. CDR3 length: 18 residues. Germline V CDR1 and CDR2: LGHNA, YNFKEQ. Trimming cost V 0 bases and J 3 bases; bases outside gene matches: 3. The CDR3 protein is CASSQDRGLAGDTGELFF. CDR3 coding DNA: TGTGCCAGCAGCCAAGATCGGGGACTAGCGGGGGACACCGGGGAGCTGTTTTTT.

The rearrangement links TRBV6-5 to TRBJ1-1; 7 nucleotides match TRBD1. CDR3 length: 15 amino acids. V was pared by 6 bases and J by 11 bases, with 18 bases of the junction left unmatched. The germline V gene encodes CDR1 MNHEY and CDR2 SVGAGI. The CDR3 spells CASRYREGARSPAFF. CDR3 sequence (DNA): TGTGCCAGCAGATACCGCGAGGGGGCTCGTTCCCCCGCTTTCTTT.

J is TRBJ2-5 and V is TRBV5-5; 10 bases match TRBD1. Germline lookup yields CDR1 SGHKS and CDR2 YYEKEE (reference sequence). The CDR3 is 15 residues long. V was pared by 0 bases and J by 4 bases, with 3 bases of the junction left unmatched. The CDR3 DNA is TGTGCCAGCAGCTTGGGACAGGGGGCTTCAGAGACCCAGTACTTC. Protein product: CASSLGQGASETQYF.

This clone was recorded a few times. The chain uses TRBV18 and TRBJ2-2, with a possible D match to TRBD1 (6 bases). CDR3 length: 15 amino acids. Germline CDR1 KGHSH, CDR2 LQKENI. The V end was cut by 5 bases, the J end by 1 base, with 11 bases between. CDR3 nucleotides: TGTGCCAGCTCATTACTACAGGGGAACACCGGGGAGCTGTTTTTT. Amino acids: CASSLLQGNTGELFF.

J is TRBJ1-5 and V is TRBV7-6; D is ambiguous. The CDR3 totals 16 residues. V was trimmed by 1 base and J by 5 bases, leaving 15 bases between them. Germline V gene lookup returns CDR1 SGHVS and CDR2 FNYEAQ. This chain's CDR3 is CASSLGAGINHQPQHF. The CDR3 DNA sequence: TGTGCCAGCAGCTTAGGGGCCGGAATCAACCATCAGCCCCAGCATTTT.

V usage is TRBV27 and J usage is TRBJ2-3, with TRBD2 matching over 10 bases. The J segment lost 2 bases and the V segment lost 0 bases, leaving 14 bases of the junction unmatched. The CDR3 spans 20 residues. Germline V lookup: CDR1 MNHEY, CDR2 SMNVEV (reference sequence). CDR3 nucleotide sequence: TGTGCCAGCAGTTTATCATGGGGACTAGCGACCTCCTTAGACACAGATACGCAGTATTTT. Encoded protein: CASSLSWGLATSLDTDTQYF.